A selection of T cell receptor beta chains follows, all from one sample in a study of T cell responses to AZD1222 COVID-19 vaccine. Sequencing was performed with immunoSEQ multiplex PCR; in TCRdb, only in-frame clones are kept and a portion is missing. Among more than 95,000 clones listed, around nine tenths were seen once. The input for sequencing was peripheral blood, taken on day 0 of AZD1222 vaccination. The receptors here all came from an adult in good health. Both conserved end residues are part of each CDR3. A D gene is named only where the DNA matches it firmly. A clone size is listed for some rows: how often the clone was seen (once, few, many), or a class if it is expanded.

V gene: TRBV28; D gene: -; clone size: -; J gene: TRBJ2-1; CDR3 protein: CASSSGGQGIYNEQFF; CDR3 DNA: TGTGCCAGCAGTTCCGGAGGGCAGGGGATCTACAATGAGCAGTTCTTC
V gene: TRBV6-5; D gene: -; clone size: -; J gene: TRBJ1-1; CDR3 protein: CASSYGGQVNTEAFF; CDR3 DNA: TGTGCCAGCAGTTATGGGGGTCAAGTGAACACTGAAGCTTTCTTT
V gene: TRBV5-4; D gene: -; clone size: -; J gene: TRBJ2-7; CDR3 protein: CASSLGGFSGEQYF; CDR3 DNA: TGTGCCAGCAGCTTGGGGGGGTTTAGTGGCGAGCAGTACTTC
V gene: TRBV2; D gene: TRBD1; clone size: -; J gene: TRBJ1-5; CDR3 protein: CASSGDRVNQPQHF; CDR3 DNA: TGTGCCAGCAGTGGGGACAGGGTGAATCAGCCCCAGCATTTT
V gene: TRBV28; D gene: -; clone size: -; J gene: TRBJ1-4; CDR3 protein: CASSRGLVATNEKLFF; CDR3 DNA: TGTGCCAGCAGTCGGGGCCTCGTGGCAACTAATGAAAAACTGTTTTTT
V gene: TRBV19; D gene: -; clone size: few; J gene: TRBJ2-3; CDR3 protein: CASIPGGADTQYF; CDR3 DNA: TGTGCCAGTATACCGGGGGGCGCAGATACGCAGTATTTT
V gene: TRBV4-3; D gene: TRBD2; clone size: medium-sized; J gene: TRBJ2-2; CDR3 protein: CASSPSLRGVGTGELFF; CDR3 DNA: TGCGCCAGCAGCCCCTCCTTGCGGGGGGTCGGGACCGGGGAGCTGTTTTTT
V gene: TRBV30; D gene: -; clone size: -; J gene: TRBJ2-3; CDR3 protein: CAWSSGGADTQYF; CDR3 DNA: TGTGCCTGGAGTTCCGGGGGTGCAGATACGCAGTATTTT
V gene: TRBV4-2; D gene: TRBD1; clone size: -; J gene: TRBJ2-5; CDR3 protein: CASSQLTGGEVETQYF; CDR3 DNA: TGTGCCAGCAGCCAGCTGACAGGGGGCGAGGTAGAGACCCAGTACTTC
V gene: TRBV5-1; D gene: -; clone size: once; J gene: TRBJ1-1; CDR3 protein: CASSPPGPRNTEAFF; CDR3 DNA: TGCGCCAGCAGCCCCCCAGGTCCCAGGAACACTGAAGCTTTCTTT
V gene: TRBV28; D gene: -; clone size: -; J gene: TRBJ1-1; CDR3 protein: CASSLSRYEAFF; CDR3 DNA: TGTGCCAGCAGTTTGTCGCGTTATGAAGCTTTCTTT
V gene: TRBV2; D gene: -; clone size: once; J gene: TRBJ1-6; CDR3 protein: CASTRQDSPLHF; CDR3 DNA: TGTGCCAGCACTAGACAGGATTCACCCCTCCACTTT
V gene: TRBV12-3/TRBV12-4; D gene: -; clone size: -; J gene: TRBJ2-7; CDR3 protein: CASSLRSPPEQYF; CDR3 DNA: TGTGCCAGCAGTTTAAGGTCCCCGCCGGAGCAGTACTTC
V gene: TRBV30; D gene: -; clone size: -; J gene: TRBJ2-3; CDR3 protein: CAWSVLGGAADTQYF; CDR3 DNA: TGTGCCTGGAGTGTTCTCGGGGGAGCCGCAGATACGCAGTATTTT
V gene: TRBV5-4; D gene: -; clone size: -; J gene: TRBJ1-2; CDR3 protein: CASSPGGGNYGYTF; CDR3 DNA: TGTGCCAGCAGTCCTGGGGGAGGGAACTATGGCTACACCTTC
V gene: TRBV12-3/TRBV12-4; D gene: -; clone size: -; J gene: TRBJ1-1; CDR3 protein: CASSFSRGTEAFF; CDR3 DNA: TGTGCCAGCAGTTTCTCACGTGGCACTGAAGCTTTCTTT
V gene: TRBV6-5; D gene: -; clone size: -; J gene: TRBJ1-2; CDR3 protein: CASRFTALSDGYTF; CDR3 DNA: TGTGCCAGCAGGTTCACGGCCCTCTCGGATGGCTACACCTTC
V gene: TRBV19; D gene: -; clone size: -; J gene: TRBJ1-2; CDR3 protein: CATFSGNYGYTF; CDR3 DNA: TGTGCCACCTTTTCGGGGAACTATGGCTACACCTTC
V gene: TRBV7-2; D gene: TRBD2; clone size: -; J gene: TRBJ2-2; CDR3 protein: CASSVSGGAGTGELFF; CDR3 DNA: TGTGCCAGCAGCGTTAGCGGGGGGGCCGGCACCGGGGAGCTGTTTTTT
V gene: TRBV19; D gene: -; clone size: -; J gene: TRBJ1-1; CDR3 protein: CASSIATDRNTEAFF; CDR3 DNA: TGTGCCAGTAGTATAGCGACCGACAGAAACACTGAAGCTTTCTTT
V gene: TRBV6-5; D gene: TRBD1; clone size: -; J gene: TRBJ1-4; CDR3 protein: CASRTTQGANEKLFF; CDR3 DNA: TGTGCCAGCAGGACAACTCAGGGGGCTAATGAAAAACTGTTTTTT
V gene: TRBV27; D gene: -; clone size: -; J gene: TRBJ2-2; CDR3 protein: CASSFDGANTGELFF; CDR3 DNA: TGTGCCAGCAGCTTCGACGGTGCGAACACCGGGGAGCTGTTTTTT
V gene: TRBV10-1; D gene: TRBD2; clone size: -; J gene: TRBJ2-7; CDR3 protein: CASRAGSSYEQYF; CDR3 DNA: TGCGCCAGCAGAGCGGGAAGCTCCTACGAGCAGTACTTC
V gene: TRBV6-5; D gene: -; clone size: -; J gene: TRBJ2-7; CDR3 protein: CASRGGGSSYEQYF; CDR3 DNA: TGTGCCAGCAGGGGTGGGGGGAGTAGCTACGAGCAGTACTTC
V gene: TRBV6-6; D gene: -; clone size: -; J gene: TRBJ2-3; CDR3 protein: CASSYRGADTQYF; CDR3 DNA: TGTGCCAGCAGTTACAGGGGAGCGGATACGCAGTATTTT
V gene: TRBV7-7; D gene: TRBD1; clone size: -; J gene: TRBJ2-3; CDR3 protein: CASVGQGSDTQYF; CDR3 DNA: TGTGCTAGCGTCGGACAGGGGTCAGATACGCAGTATTTT
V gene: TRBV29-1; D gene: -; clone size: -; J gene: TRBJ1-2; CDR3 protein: CSVELNYGYTF; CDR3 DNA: TGCAGCGTTGAGCTCAACTATGGCTACACCTTC
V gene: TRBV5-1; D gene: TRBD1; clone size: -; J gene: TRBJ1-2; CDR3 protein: CASSSRTGAERNYGYTF; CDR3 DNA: TGCGCCAGCAGTTCCCGGACAGGGGCAGAGCGGAACTATGGCTACACCTTC
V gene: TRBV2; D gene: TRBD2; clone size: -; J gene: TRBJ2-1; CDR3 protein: CASVSQTSADEQFF; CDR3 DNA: TGTGCCAGCGTCTCTCAGACTAGCGCGGATGAGCAGTTCTTC
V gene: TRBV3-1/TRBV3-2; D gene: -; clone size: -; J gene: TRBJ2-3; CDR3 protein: CASSQDPGGTDTQYF; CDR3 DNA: TGTGCCAGCAGCCAAGATCCCGGGGGCACAGATACGCAGTATTTT
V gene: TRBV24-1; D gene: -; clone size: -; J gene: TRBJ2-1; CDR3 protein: CATSDDPGRQFF; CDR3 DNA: TGTGCCACCAGTGATGACCCGGGACGCCAGTTCTTC
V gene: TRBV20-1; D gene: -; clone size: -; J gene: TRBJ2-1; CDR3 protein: CSASDNEQFF; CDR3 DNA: TGCAGTGCTAGTGACAATGAGCAGTTCTTC
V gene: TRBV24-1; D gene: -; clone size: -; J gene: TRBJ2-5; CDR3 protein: CATSDGQGGPETQYF; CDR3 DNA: TGTGCCACCAGTGACGGCCAGGGAGGTCCAGAGACCCAGTACTTC
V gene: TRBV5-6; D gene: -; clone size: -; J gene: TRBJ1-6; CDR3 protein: CASSLRQDGGHNSPLHF; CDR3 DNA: TGTGCCAGCAGCTTGCGGCAGGACGGGGGTCATAATTCACCCCTCCACTTT
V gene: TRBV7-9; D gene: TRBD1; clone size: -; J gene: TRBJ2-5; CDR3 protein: CASSLGDLDRWYQETQYF; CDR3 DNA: TGTGCCAGCAGCTTAGGGGATCTGGACAGGTGGTACCAAGAGACCCAGTACTTC
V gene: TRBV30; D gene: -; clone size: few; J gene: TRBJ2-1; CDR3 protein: CAWTNYNEQFF; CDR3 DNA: TGTGCCTGGACGAACTACAATGAGCAGTTCTTC
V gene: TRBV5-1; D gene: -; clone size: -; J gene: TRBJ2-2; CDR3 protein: CASSLDTVNTGELFF; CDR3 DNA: TGCGCCAGCAGCTTGGACACAGTGAACACCGGGGAGCTGTTTTTT